This is a list of T cell receptor beta chains from one sample in a study of siplizumab effects on memory and regulatory T cells. TCRdb's table, derived via immunoSEQ multiplex PCR, lists solely in-frame clones and lacks some. The profile shows tens of thousands of clones, roughly 92% of them singletons. Sequencing was performed on CD8+ T cells sorted from blood. These receptors were collected from a human donor in good health. Each CDR3 is given with its conserved first and last residue. A D gene is named only where the DNA matches it firmly. Where a row states a size, it is once, few, many or the class of an expanded clone; other rows omit it.

CASSESTGGRYNEQFF | TGCGCCAGCAGTGAGTCGACAGGGGGGAGGTACAATGAGCAGTTCTTC | TRBV10-1 | 16 | TRBD1 | once | TRBJ2-1
CASRGSGLSYNEQFF | TGTGCCAGCAGGGGTAGCGGACTTTCCTACAATGAGCAGTTCTTC | TRBV27 | 15 | - | - | TRBJ2-1
CASSLLAGSNQPQHF | TGTGCCAGCAGTTTACTTGCAGGTAGCAATCAGCCCCAGCATTTT | TRBV28 | 15 | - | - | TRBJ1-5
CASRAATSGNTIYF | TGTGCCAGCAGGGCGGCAACCTCTGGAAACACCATATATTTT | TRBV6-5 | 14 | - | - | TRBJ1-3
CASSYGTGAYEQYF | TGTGCCAGCAGTTACGGGACAGGGGCCTACGAGCAGTACTTC | TRBV6-5 | 14 | TRBD1 | - | TRBJ2-7
CASSQGGGQFF | TGTGCCAGCAGCCAAGGGGGCGGGCAGTTCTTC | TRBV9 | 11 | TRBD1 | once | TRBJ2-1
CASSVYSGTGGNEQFF | TGTGCCAGCAGCGTATATTCCGGGACAGGGGGGAATGAGCAGTTCTTC | TRBV9 | 16 | TRBD1 | - | TRBJ2-1
CASSLAPTGETAQPQHF | TGCGCCAGCAGCTTGGCCCCGACAGGGGAGACTGCTCAGCCCCAGCATTTT | TRBV5-1 | 17 | TRBD1 | - | TRBJ1-5
CASSQGTGPDTQYF | TGCGCCAGCAGCCAGGGTACAGGGCCAGATACGCAGTATTTT | TRBV4-1 | 14 | - | - | TRBJ2-3
CASSYAGQNYEQYF | TGTGCCAGCAGTTACGCCGGACAAAATTACGAGCAGTACTTC | TRBV6-5 | 14 | - | - | TRBJ2-7
CASSPDSSYEQYF | TGTGCCAGCAGCCCGGACAGCTCCTACGAGCAGTACTTC | TRBV27 | 13 | - | - | TRBJ2-7
CASSIWGSGGRPEAFF | TGTGCCAGCAGCATCTGGGGATCGGGGGGGCGGCCTGAAGCTTTCTTT | TRBV7-2 | 16 | - | once | TRBJ1-1
CASSLQGTAWEQYF | TGTGCCAGTAGTTTACAGGGGACCGCTTGGGAGCAGTACTTC | TRBV19 | 14 | TRBD1 | - | TRBJ2-7
CASSTGSSYNEQFF | TGTGCCAGTAGTACCGGGAGCTCCTACAATGAGCAGTTCTTC | TRBV19 | 14 | - | - | TRBJ2-1
CASSVEETGYNEQFF | TGTGCCAGCAGCGTAGAAGAGACAGGGTACAATGAGCAGTTCTTC | TRBV9 | 15 | TRBD1 | - | TRBJ2-1
CASHREGVVQPQHF | TGTGCCAGCCACAGGGAGGGGGTCGTACAGCCCCAGCATTTT | TRBV2 | 14 | - | - | TRBJ1-5
CASRPLGLAGPYEQYF | TGTGCCAGCAGACCCCTAGGGCTAGCGGGGCCCTACGAGCAGTACTTC | TRBV7-8 | 16 | TRBD2 | - | TRBJ2-7
CASSLGGAGQPQHF | TGTGCCAGCAGTTTGGGGGGAGCAGGTCAGCCCCAGCATTTT | TRBV27 | 14 | - | - | TRBJ1-5
CAILTSGTYEQYF | TGTGCCATCTTAACTAGCGGGACTTACGAGCAGTACTTC | TRBV10-3 | 13 | TRBD2 | - | TRBJ2-7
CASSLVSKNGNEQFF | TGTGCCAGCAGCTTAGTGTCGAAAAACGGCAATGAGCAGTTCTTC | TRBV13 | 15 | - | once | TRBJ2-1
CASGPRGQSYEQYF | TGTGCCAGCGGACCTCGGGGCCAGTCCTACGAGCAGTACTTC | TRBV7-8 | 14 | - | - | TRBJ2-7
CASSVGQAPDTQYF | TGTGCCAGCAGCGTCGGTCAGGCTCCAGATACGCAGTATTTT | TRBV9 | 14 | - | - | TRBJ2-3
CASSQDGGPYEQYF | TGTGCCAGCAGCCAAGATGGAGGTCCCTACGAGCAGTACTTC | TRBV14 | 14 | - | - | TRBJ2-7
CASSQIDGSSLLEQYF | TGCGCCAGCAGCCAAATTGATGGGAGTTCCCTTCTTGAGCAGTACTTC | TRBV4-1 | 16 | - | - | TRBJ2-7
CASSVAPKNYGYTF | TGTGCCAGCAGTGTGGCTCCAAAGAACTATGGCTACACCTTC | TRBV2 | 14 | - | - | TRBJ1-2
CASSLEGWAAGTGRVKPQHF | TGCGCCAGCAGCCTGGAAGGTTGGGCAGCCGGGACAGGGAGAGTTAAGCCCCAGCATTTT | TRBV5-1 | 20 | TRBD1 | - | TRBJ1-5
CSAKSVNEQFF | TGCAGTGCTAAGTCCGTAAATGAGCAGTTCTTC | TRBV20-1 | 11 | - | - | TRBJ2-1
CASHRGRGNQPQHF | TGTGCCAGTCACAGGGGGAGAGGCAATCAGCCCCAGCATTTT | TRBV19 | 14 | TRBD1 | - | TRBJ1-5
CASSGQGRLAGEQSYNEQFF | TGTGCCAGCAGCGGCCAGGGGAGACTAGCGGGAGAGCAAAGCTACAATGAGCAGTTCTTC | TRBV9 | 20 | TRBD2 | - | TRBJ2-1
CASSIVVAGAGELFF | TGTGCCAGTAGTATAGTGGTAGCGGGGGCCGGGGAGCTGTTTTTT | TRBV19 | 15 | TRBD2 | - | TRBJ2-2
CASSNLPLGSLGNEQFF | TGTGCCAGCAGCAATCTCCCCCTGGGCAGTCTCGGCAATGAGCAGTTCTTC | TRBV27 | 17 | - | - | TRBJ2-1
CASSRGTYSTDTQYF | TGTGCCAGCAGCCGCGGGACTTATAGCACAGATACGCAGTATTTT | TRBV7-9 | 15 | - | - | TRBJ2-3
CASSVVAAANYGYTF | TGTGCCAGCAGCGTAGTAGCGGCAGCTAACTATGGCTACACCTTC | TRBV9 | 15 | - | once | TRBJ1-2
CASMDRTYEQYF | TGTGCCAGCATGGACAGAACCTACGAGCAGTACTTC | TRBV2 | 12 | - | - | TRBJ2-7
CACDIRDTVNTEAFF | TGTGCCTGTGACATCCGGGACACGGTTAACACTGAAGCTTTCTTT | TRBV30 | 15 | - | - | TRBJ1-1
CASSQGYSGQLYNEQFF | TGTGCCAGCAGCCAAGGATATTCGGGACAGCTTTACAATGAGCAGTTCTTC | TRBV4-2 | 17 | TRBD1 | - | TRBJ2-1
CSVEVVAGGTTYEQYF | TGCAGCGTTGAAGTAGTAGCGGGAGGGACGACCTACGAGCAGTACTTC | TRBV29-1 | 16 | TRBD2 | - | TRBJ2-7
CASIVVSLGDEQFF | TGTGCCAGCATTGTGGTTTCTCTCGGGGATGAGCAGTTCTTC | TRBV2 | 14 | - | - | TRBJ2-1
CASSAQGLKGNTIYF | TGTGCCAGCAGTGCACAGGGTCTGAAGGGAAACACCATATATTTT | TRBV2 | 15 | - | - | TRBJ1-3
CASSLSGREGYNEQFF | TGTGCCAGCAGCCTGAGCGGGAGAGAGGGTTACAATGAGCAGTTCTTC | TRBV11-2 | 16 | TRBD2 | - | TRBJ2-1
CAISELWGIYEQYF | TGTGCCATCAGTGAGTTGTGGGGGATCTACGAGCAGTACTTC | TRBV10-3 | 14 | - | - | TRBJ2-7
CASSVGFSYEQYF | TGTGCCAGCAGCGTAGGGTTTTCCTACGAGCAGTACTTC | TRBV9 | 13 | - | - | TRBJ2-7
CASIKSGLINEKLFF | TGTGCCAGCATAAAGTCTGGGCTAATAAATGAAAAACTGTTTTTT | TRBV28 | 15 | - | - | TRBJ1-4
CASSLGTDSYEQYF | TGTGCCAGCAGTTTGGGGACAGACTCCTACGAGCAGTACTTC | TRBV27 | 14 | TRBD1 | - | TRBJ2-7
CASRDHASYGYTF | TGTGCCAGTCGGGATCACGCGAGCTATGGCTACACCTTC | TRBV7-6 | 13 | - | - | TRBJ1-2
CASSPQRGPLEQYF | TGTGCCAGCAGCCCTCAGCGGGGCCCCCTCGAGCAGTACTTC | TRBV7-6 | 14 | TRBD2 | - | TRBJ2-7
CASSPTGWNQPQHF | TGTGCCAGCAGCCCAACAGGGTGGAATCAGCCCCAGCATTTT | TRBV5-8 | 14 | - | - | TRBJ1-5
CATNERLAGVDEQFF | TGTGCCACTAATGAACGACTAGCGGGAGTCGATGAGCAGTTCTTC | TRBV19 | 15 | TRBD2 | - | TRBJ2-1
CASSDLSGELFF | TGTGCCAGCAGTGACCTTTCCGGGGAGCTGTTTTTT | TRBV6-4 | 12 | - | - | TRBJ2-2
CASSLGDSPEGETQYF | TGTGCCAGCAGTTTGGGTGACAGCCCGGAGGGAGAGACCCAGTACTTC | TRBV6-6 | 16 | - | - | TRBJ2-5
CASSQEQRVADTQYF | TGCGCCAGCAGCCAAGAACAGAGGGTGGCAGATACGCAGTATTTT | TRBV4-1 | 15 | - | - | TRBJ2-3
CATHPAYSYEQYF | TGTGCCACGCACCCGGCCTACTCCTACGAGCAGTACTTC | TRBV28 | 13 | - | - | TRBJ2-7